This T cell receptor (beta chain) was retrieved from a study of glioma-infiltrating T cells after dendritic cell vaccination. Study details: Three intradermal dendritic cell vaccine injections were given every two weeks. Overall study findings and caveats: No direct clonality-survival link was found; a diverse polyclonal response may matter.

Primers: 60 V beta forward and 13 J beta reverse. Here immunoSEQ multiplex PCR was the method, and the copy in TCRdb shows in-frame clones only, minus some. This table has about 96,000 clones, about 79% appearing once. Deletions cut 6 bases from V and 4 bases from J, with 12 bases between. This CDR3 is 13 amino acids long. Looked up from germline, CDR1 is SNHLY and CDR2 is FYNNEI. This clone was seen a few times. The target antigen is unknown. Specimen: blood, collected before dendritic cell vaccination. The chain carries TRBV2 and TRBJ1-2, with D tentatively TRBD1 (5 bases). This clonotype was sampled from a human donor with glioblastoma. DNA of the CDR3: TGTGCCAGCAGCGAGACAGCAAGCTATGGCTACACCTTC. Residues: CASSETASYGYTF.